Sequencing of this T cell receptor beta chain was carried out in a study of pediatric ulcerative colitis. Study-wide results and limits: A couple of rectal clonotypes were found only in ulcerative colitis patients, all of them. Two patients' blood samples yielded substantially fewer templates.

Trimming left V 8 bases short and J 5 bases short, with 11 bases between. CDR3 length equals 12 residues. CDR1 and CDR2 from the germline V gene are MGHRA and YSYEKL. The assay was run at survey level. Here immunoSEQ multiplex PCR was the method, and the copy in TCRdb shows in-frame clones only, minus some. The sample holds tens of thousands of clones, 82% seen once. The blood sample was taken during the colonoscopy visit. Details on this clone: Its target is unknown.

Sequencing was carried out using blood. The receptor was isolated from a boy aged 5-17 years with severe ulcerative colitis. The chain combines TRBV4-1 with TRBJ2-3; the D gene is possibly TRBD1 (5 bases). The CDR3 DNA follows: TGCGCCAGCTTGGGGCTTGGAGATACGCAGTATTTT. Translating it yields CASLGLGDTQYF.